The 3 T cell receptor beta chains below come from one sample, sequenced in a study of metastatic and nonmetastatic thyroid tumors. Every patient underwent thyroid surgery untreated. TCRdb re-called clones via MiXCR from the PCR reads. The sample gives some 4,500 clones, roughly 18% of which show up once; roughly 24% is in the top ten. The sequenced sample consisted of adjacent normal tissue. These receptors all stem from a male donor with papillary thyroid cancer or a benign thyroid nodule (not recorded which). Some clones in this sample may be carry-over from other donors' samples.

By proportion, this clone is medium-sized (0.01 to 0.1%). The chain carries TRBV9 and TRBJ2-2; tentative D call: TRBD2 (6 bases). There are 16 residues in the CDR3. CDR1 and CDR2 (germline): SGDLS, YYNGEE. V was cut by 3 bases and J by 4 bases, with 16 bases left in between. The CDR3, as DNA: TGTGCCAGCAGCGCGGGGGTGGGGACCACCACCGGGGAGCTGTTTTTT. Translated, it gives CASSAGVGTTTGELFF. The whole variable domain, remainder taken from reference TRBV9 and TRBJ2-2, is DSGVTQTPKHLITATGQRVTLRCSPRSGDLSVYWYQQSLDQGLQFLIQYYNGEERAKGNILERFSAQQFPDLHSELNLSSLELGDSALYFCASSAGVGTTTGELFFGEGSRLTVL.

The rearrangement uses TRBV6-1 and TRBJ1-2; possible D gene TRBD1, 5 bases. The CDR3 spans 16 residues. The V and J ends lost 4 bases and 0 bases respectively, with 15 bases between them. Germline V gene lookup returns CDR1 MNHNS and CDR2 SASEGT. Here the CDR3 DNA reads TGTGCCAGCAGTGCAACCCAGGGCTTAGCTAACTATGGCTACACCTTC. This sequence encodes CASSATQGLANYGYTF.

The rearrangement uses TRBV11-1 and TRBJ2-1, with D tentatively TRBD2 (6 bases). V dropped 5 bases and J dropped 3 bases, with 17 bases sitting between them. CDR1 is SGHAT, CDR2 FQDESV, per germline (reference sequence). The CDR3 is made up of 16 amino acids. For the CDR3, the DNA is TGTGCCAGCAGCCCCAGACAGCGGGCAAACTACAATGAGCAGTTCTTC. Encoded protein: CASSPRQRANYNEQFF.